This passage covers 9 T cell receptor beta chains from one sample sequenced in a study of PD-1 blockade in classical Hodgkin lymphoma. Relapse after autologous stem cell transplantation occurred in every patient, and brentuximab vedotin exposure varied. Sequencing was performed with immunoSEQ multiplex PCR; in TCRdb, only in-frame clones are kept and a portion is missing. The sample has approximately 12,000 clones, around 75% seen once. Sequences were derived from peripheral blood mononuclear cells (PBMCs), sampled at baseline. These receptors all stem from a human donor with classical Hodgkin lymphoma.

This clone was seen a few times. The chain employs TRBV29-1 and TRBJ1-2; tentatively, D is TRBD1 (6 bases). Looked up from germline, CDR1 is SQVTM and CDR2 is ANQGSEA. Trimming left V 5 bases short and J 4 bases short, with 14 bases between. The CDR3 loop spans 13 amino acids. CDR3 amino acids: CSVSPGTLYGYTF. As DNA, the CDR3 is TGCAGCGTTTCGCCCGGGACACTCTATGGCTACACCTTC.

The CDR3 spells CASTQGLGNQPQHF. CDR3 in DNA: TGTGCCAGCACTCAAGGGTTGGGCAATCAGCCCCAGCATTTT. This chain joins TRBV2 and TRBJ1-5; D uncertain. Trimming left V 7 bases short and J 2 bases short, with 12 bases between. Germline V gene lookup returns CDR1 SNHLY and CDR2 FYNNEI. The CDR3 runs 14 residues.

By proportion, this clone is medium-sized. The CDR3 is CATYPTANTEAFF. The CDR3 nucleotides are TGTGCCACCTATCCGACAGCGAACACTGAAGCTTTCTTT. The rearrangement uses TRBV10-3 and TRBJ1-1; weak D call: TRBD1 (5 bases). Germline CDR1 and CDR2: ENHRY and SYGVKD. The CDR3 loop spans 13 amino acids. Trimming took 10 bases from V and 1 from J, leaving 13 bases between them.

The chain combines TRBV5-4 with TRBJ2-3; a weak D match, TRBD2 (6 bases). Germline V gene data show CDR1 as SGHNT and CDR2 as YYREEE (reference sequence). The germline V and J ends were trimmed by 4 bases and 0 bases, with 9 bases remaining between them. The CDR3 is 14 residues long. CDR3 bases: TGTGCCAGCAGCCCCAGCGGGAGCACAGATACGCAGTATTTT. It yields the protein CASSPSGSTDTQYF.

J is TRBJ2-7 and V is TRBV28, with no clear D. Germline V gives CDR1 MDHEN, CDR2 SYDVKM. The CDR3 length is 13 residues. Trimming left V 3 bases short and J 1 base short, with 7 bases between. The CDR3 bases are TGTGCCAGCAGTTTTCGTCCTTCCTACGAGCAGTACTTC. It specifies CASSFRPSYEQYF.

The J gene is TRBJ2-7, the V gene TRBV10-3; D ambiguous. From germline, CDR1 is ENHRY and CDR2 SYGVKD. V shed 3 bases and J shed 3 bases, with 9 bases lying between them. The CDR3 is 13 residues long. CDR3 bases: TGTGCCATCAGTGATTCGACCATCTACGAGCAGTACTTC. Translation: CAISDSTIYEQYF.

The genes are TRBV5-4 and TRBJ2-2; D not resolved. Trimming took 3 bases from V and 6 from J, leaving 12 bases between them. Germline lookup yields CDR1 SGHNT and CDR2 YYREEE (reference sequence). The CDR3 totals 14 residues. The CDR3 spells CASSSSGDAGELFF. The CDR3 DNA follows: TGTGCCAGCAGCTCCTCTGGTGATGCCGGGGAGCTGTTTTTT.

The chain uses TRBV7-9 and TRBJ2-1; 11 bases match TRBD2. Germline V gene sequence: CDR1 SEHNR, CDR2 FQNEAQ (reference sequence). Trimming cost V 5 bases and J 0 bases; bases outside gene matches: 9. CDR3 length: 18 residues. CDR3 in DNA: TGTGCCAGCAGCCCGCTAGCGGGAGGTCCTTCCTCCTACAATGAGCAGTTCTTC. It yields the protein CASSPLAGGPSSYNEQFF.

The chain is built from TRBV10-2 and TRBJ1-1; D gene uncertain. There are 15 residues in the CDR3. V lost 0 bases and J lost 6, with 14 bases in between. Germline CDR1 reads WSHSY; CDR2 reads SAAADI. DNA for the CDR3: TGCGCCAGCAGTGAGTCCGCAGCCAAGCAGGCTGAAGCTTTCTTT. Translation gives CASSESAAKQAEAFF.